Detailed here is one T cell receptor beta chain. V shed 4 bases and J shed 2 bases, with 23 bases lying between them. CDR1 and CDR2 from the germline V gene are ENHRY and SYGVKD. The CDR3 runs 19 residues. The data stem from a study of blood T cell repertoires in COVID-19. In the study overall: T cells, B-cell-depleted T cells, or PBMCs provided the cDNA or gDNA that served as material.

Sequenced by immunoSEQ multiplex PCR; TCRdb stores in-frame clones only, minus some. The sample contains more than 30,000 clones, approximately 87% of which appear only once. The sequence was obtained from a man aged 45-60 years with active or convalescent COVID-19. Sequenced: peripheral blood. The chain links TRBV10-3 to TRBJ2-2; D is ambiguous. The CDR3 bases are TGTGCCATCAGTGGACCCGGGTCACCCCGCACCATAAACACCGGGGAGCTGTTTTTT. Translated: CAISGPGSPRTINTGELFF.